The next 2 T cell receptor beta chains were all read from a single sample in a study of blood T cell repertoires in COVID-19. The table came from immunoSEQ multiplex PCR; TCRdb's copy has only in-frame clones and leaves some out. In the table there are some 300,000 clones, 86% of which are singletons. The sequencing sample was made of peripheral blood. These receptors were obtained from a woman aged 70 to 79 with COVID-19, enrolled during active disease.

This clone appeared once. J is TRBJ2-7 and V is TRBV11-2; TRBD2 aligns across 11 bases. The CDR3 is 14 residues long. Germline V gene data show CDR1 as SGHAT and CDR2 as FQNNGV. V lost 5 bases, J lost 5 bases, and 5 bases stayed unmatched. The CDR3: CASSISGGADEQYF. CDR3 nucleotides: TGTGCCAGCAGCATTAGCGGGGGGGCCGACGAGCAGTACTTC. The entire variable domain, with the rest obtained from reference TRBV11-2 and TRBJ2-7, is as follows: EAGVAQSPRYKIIEKRQSVAFWCNPISGHATLYWYQQILGQGPKLLIQFQNNGVVDDSQLPKDRFSAERLKGVDSTLKIQPAKLEDSAVYLCASSISGGADEQYFGPGTRLTVT.

This CDR3 is CASSLEGAGTNTGELFF. For the CDR3, the DNA is TGTGCCAGCAGCTTAGAGGGAGCGGGCACGAACACCGGGGAGCTGTTTTTT. The J gene is TRBJ2-2, the V gene TRBV11-3; D might be TRBD2 (6 bases). The CDR3 length is 17 residues. Germline V gene lookup returns CDR1 SGHNT and CDR2 YENEEA. With 0 bases removed from V and 0 bases from J, the gap between germline ends came to 11 bases.